A selection of T cell receptor beta chains follows, all from one sample in a study of somatic mutations in cytotoxic T cells in rheumatoid arthritis. Using immunoSEQ multiplex PCR, the repertoire was profiled, and TCRdb retains in-frame clones only, with some absent. Found here are approximately 16,000 clones, 75% to 80% of them singletons; the top ten hold 15% to 20%. Sequencing was performed on CD8+ T cells sorted from blood. These receptors originate from an adult with rheumatoid arthritis. The CDR3 runs from the conserved cysteine through the conserved F or W. The D gene is left open where the match is weak.

TRBV13	TRBJ1-2	TRBD1	CASSLAGGTGVSGYTF
TRBV27	TRBJ2-7	TRBD2	CASSLGGGPYEQYF
TRBV4-1	TRBJ2-1	TRBD2	CASSQQGLAGAGEQFF
TRBV4-1	TRBJ1-1	-	CASSQDGRLNTEAFF
TRBV6-6	TRBJ2-2	-	CASTQMFTGELFF
TRBV4-2	TRBJ1-1	-	CASSQVPTRNTEAFF
TRBV28	TRBJ2-1	-	CASRSNEQFF
TRBV7-2	TRBJ2-3	TRBD2	CASSLVGGLAGARTDTQYF
TRBV7-9	TRBJ1-1	-	CASSLVEGNTEAFF
TRBV7-9	TRBJ2-3	TRBD2	CASSPPVGAGGPDTQYF
TRBV5-5	TRBJ1-2	-	CASSTEAAGSGYTF
TRBV27	TRBJ1-5	-	CASSWGASNQPQHF
TRBV6-6	TRBJ2-5	-	CASSYSLAGETQYF
TRBV5-4	TRBJ1-6	-	CASSFSSYNSPLHF
TRBV2	TRBJ1-1	-	CASSEVGVMNTEAFF
TRBV7-9	TRBJ2-5	-	CASRRYEETQYF
TRBV6-5	TRBJ1-1	-	CASSYAPGKRDTEAFF
TRBV18	TRBJ1-5	TRBD1	CASSIRPGQGRNQPQHF
TRBV19	TRBJ2-7	TRBD1	CASSSARQGTPYEQYF
TRBV20-1	TRBJ2-1	-	CSADISGVQFF
TRBV4-1	TRBJ1-2	-	CASSQEPGDYGYTF